These 20 T cell receptor beta chains share one sample of origin, sequenced in a study of siplizumab effects on memory and regulatory T cells. Clones were read by immunoSEQ multiplex PCR, and TCRdb kept only the in-frame ones, dropping some. In the table there are about 68,000 clones, roughly 93% of which are singletons. The sample was CD8+ T cells sorted from blood. These receptors came from a human donor in good health.

The chain is built from TRBV5-8 and TRBJ2-7; the D gene is possibly TRBD2 (7 bases). CDR3 length equals 14 residues. V lost 5 bases to trimming and J lost 4 bases, with 16 bases between them. Germline-derived CDR1 and CDR2 are SGHTS and YDEGEE. The CDR3 sequence: CASRGRRGAYEQYF. In DNA form, the CDR3 reads TGTGCCAGCAGGGGTCGACGGGGGGCATACGAGCAGTACTTC. Variable domain in full (rest from reference TRBV5-8 and TRBJ2-7): EAGVTQSPTHLIKTRGQQATLRCSPISGHTSVYWYQQALGLGLQFLLWYDEGEERNRGNFPPRFSGRQFPNYSSELNVNALELEDSALYLCASRGRRGAYEQYFGPGTRLTVT.

The chain employs TRBV19 and TRBJ2-4; D is perhaps TRBD1 (5 bases). This CDR3 has 16 amino acids. Germline CDR1 is LNHDA and CDR2 is SQIVND (reference sequence). Trimming took 6 bases from V and 0 from J, leaving 15 bases between them. The DNA for the CDR3 is TGTGCCAGTAGAGCAGGGATGGCTGTAGCCAAAAACATTCAGTACTTC. Residues: CASRAGMAVAKNIQYF.

The genes are TRBV7-6 and TRBJ2-7; D is unclear. V lost 1 base to trimming and J lost 4 bases, with 11 bases between them. This CDR3 has 14 residues. The germline CDR1 and CDR2 sequences are SGHVS and FNYEAQ. Written as DNA, the CDR3 is TGTGCCAGCAGCTTAGAGGGATTTGGTTACGAGCAGTACTTC. This gives the protein CASSLEGFGYEQYF.

The rearrangement uses TRBV15 and TRBJ2-4; a weak D match, TRBD1 (6 bases). Germline V gives CDR1 LNHNV, CDR2 YYDKDF (reference sequence). V lost 0 bases and J 0 bases, leaving 18 bases between the germline ends. This CDR3 has 19 residues. Here the CDR3 reads CATSRELLTGTLAKNIQYF. CDR3 in DNA: TGTGCCACCAGCAGAGAGCTCCTTACAGGGACCCTAGCCAAAAACATTCAGTACTTC.

This chain uses TRBV25-1 with TRBJ2-1, with D unclear. V was cut by 4 bases and J by 10 bases, with 8 bases left in between. Germline lookup yields CDR1 MGHDK and CDR2 SYGVNS. CDR3 length: 11 amino acids. CDR3 sequence (DNA): TGTGCCAGCAGTGTTCCCCAGGAGCAGTTCTTC. This gives the protein CASSVPQEQFF.

The gene calls are TRBV7-6 and TRBJ2-1; no clear D. V was cut by 5 bases and J by 3 bases, with 11 bases left in between. There are 14 residues in the CDR3. In germline, CDR1 is SGHVS, CDR2 FNYEAQ. CDR3 bases: TGTGCCAGCAGCCCTAGTATAGTCTACAATGAGCAGTTCTTC. It codes for CASSPSIVYNEQFF. The full variable domain, with the rest looked up from reference TRBV7-6 and TRBJ2-1, is GAGVSQSPRYKVTKRGQDVALRCDPISGHVSLYWYRQALGQGPEFLTYFNYEAQQDKSGLPNDRFSAERPEGSISTLTIQRTEQRDSAMYRCASSPSIVYNEQFFGPGTRLTVL.

CDR3 sequence reads: CASSRTGAYEQYF. In DNA, the CDR3 is TGTGCCAGCAGCCGGACAGGGGCCTACGAGCAGTACTTC. The chain recombines TRBV11-2 with TRBJ2-7, with TRBD1 matching over 9 bases. Germline-derived CDR1 and CDR2 are SGHAT and FQNNGV. After removal of 5 bases from V and 2 bases from J, the junction contained 1 base not matched to a gene. The CDR3 runs to 13 residues.

J is TRBJ1-4 and V is TRBV5-6; 12 bases line up with TRBD1. Germline-derived CDR1 and CDR2 are SGHDT and YYEEEE. This CDR3 is 18 amino acids long. V lost 4 bases, J lost 2 bases, and 9 bases stayed unmatched. CDR3 sequence (DNA): TGTGCCAGCAGCCCGGGACAGGGGGCTGTAGTGACTAATGAAAAACTGTTTTTT. It specifies CASSPGQGAVVTNEKLFF.

The rearrangement links TRBV9 to TRBJ2-7; 8 nucleotides agree with TRBD1. Looked up from germline, CDR1 is SGDLS and CDR2 is YYNGEE. The trim removed 0 bases at V and 3 bases at J, leaving 5 bases unmatched. CDR3 length: 15 residues. The CDR3 is CASSVAEDRDYEQYF. CDR3 coding DNA: TGTGCCAGCAGCGTAGCTGAGGACAGGGACTACGAGCAGTACTTC.

V and J are TRBV28 and TRBJ1-1, with D possibly being TRBD1 (5 bases). The germline V gene encodes CDR1 MDHEN and CDR2 SYDVKM. V dropped 0 bases and J dropped 8 bases, with 13 bases sitting between them. This CDR3 is built from 14 residues. The CDR3, as DNA: TGTGCCAGCAGTTTATGGGCAGGGAGGCGAGAAGCTTTCTTT. It yields the protein CASSLWAGRREAFF.

The rearrangement links TRBV27 to TRBJ2-1; 12 bases agree with TRBD2. This CDR3 has 15 amino acids. Germline V CDR1 and CDR2: MNHEY, SMNVEV (reference sequence). After removal of 5 bases from V and 4 bases from J, the junction contained 3 bases not matched to a gene. CDR3 region: CASSPGTSGYNEQFF. In DNA, the CDR3 is TGTGCCAGCAGTCCCGGGACTAGCGGGTACAATGAGCAGTTCTTC.

The genes are TRBV7-8 and TRBJ2-3; 9 bases line up with TRBD2. The CDR3 is 17 residues long. Germline lookup yields CDR1 SGHVS and CDR2 FQNEAQ. Trimming at V came to 4 bases and at J to 4 bases, leaving 12 bases not matched to a gene. The CDR3, as DNA: TGTGCCAGCAGCTCCCAGACCGGGCGGGGGGGCCCAGATACGCAGTATTTT. Translation: CASSSQTGRGGPDTQYF. The full variable domain, with the rest looked up from reference TRBV7-8 and TRBJ2-3, is GAGVSQSPRYKVAKRGQDVALRCDPISGHVSLFWYQQALGQGPEFLTYFQNEAQLDKSGLPSDRFFAERPEGSVSTLKIQRTQQEDSAVYLCASSSQTGRGGPDTQYFGPGTRLTVL.

The chain recombines TRBV13 with TRBJ2-5, with 7 bases fitting TRBD1. The germline gives CDR1 PRHDT, CDR2 FYEKMQ (reference sequence). The CDR3 has 13 residues. V lost 5 bases and J lost 4; bases outside the gene matches: 4. The CDR3 nucleotides read TGTGCCAGCAGCCTGACAGGGCCAGAGACCCAGTACTTC. The encoded protein is CASSLTGPETQYF.

The gene calls are TRBV7-6 and TRBJ2-1; D is ambiguous. Trimming left V 1 base short and J 4 bases short, with 11 bases between. This CDR3 contains 15 residues. CDR1 is SGHVS, CDR2 FNYEAQ, per germline. CDR3 sequence reads: CASSLVSTRYNEQFF. Here the CDR3 DNA reads TGTGCCAGCAGCTTAGTGTCTACCAGATACAATGAGCAGTTCTTC.

This chain connects TRBV19 to TRBJ1-6; unclear D gene. The germline V gene encodes CDR1 LNHDA and CDR2 SQIVND (reference sequence). The CDR3 runs 13 residues. Trimming removed 3 bases from V and 11 bases from J, with 11 bases in between. CDR3 DNA sequence: TGTGCCAGTAGTATTCAGGAGGGAACACCCCTCCACTTT. Amino acid sequence: CASSIQEGTPLHF.

The sample holds one count of this clone. This chain joins TRBV28 and TRBJ2-2, with 7 nucleotides matching TRBD1. This CDR3 contains 14 residues. V was clipped by 7 bases and J by 5 bases; unmatched bases: 7. Germline lookup yields CDR1 MDHEN and CDR2 SYDVKM. CDR3 loop: CASTLGTVTGELFF. DNA of the CDR3: TGTGCCAGCACCCTTGGGACAGTAACCGGGGAGCTGTTTTTT. Supplemented by reference TRBV28 and TRBJ2-2, the full variable domain reads DVKVTQSSRYLVKRTGEKVFLECVQDMDHENMFWYRQDPGLGLRLIYFSYDVKMKEKGDIPEGYSVSREKKERFSLILESASTNQTSMYLCASTLGTVTGELFFGEGSRLTVL.

This clone has only one observation. The chain joins TRBV28 to TRBJ2-7; D unresolved. CDR1 and CDR2 (germline): MDHEN, SYDVKM. With 2 bases removed from V and 0 bases from J, the gap between germline ends came to 8 bases. There are 14 residues in the CDR3. The CDR3 protein is CASSLSGGSYEQYF. As DNA, the CDR3 is TGTGCCAGCAGTTTAAGTGGCGGCTCCTACGAGCAGTACTTC.

As DNA, the CDR3 is TGTGCCACCAGCAGGCCACGGGACAGGGTTGAAGAGACCCAGTACTTC. Translated, it gives CATSRPRDRVEETQYF. The J gene is TRBJ2-5, the V gene TRBV15, with 9 bases lining up with TRBD1. Germline V gene data show CDR1 as LNHNV and CDR2 as YYDKDF (reference sequence). This CDR3 comprises 16 residues. The J segment lost 3 bases and the V segment lost 3 bases, leaving 8 bases of the junction unmatched.

The chain has TRBV27 and TRBJ1-1, with D possibly matching TRBD1 (6 bases). Trimming took off 4 bases at V and 4 bases at J, with 10 bases between the two ends. This CDR3 spans 13 amino acids. Germline V gene data show CDR1 as MNHEY and CDR2 as SMNVEV (reference sequence). CDR3 nucleotide sequence: TGTGCCAGCAGTTCAGGGGTGGCCACTGAAGCTTTCTTT. Translating gives CASSSGVATEAFF.

The rearrangement joins TRBV12-5 to TRBJ2-3; D unclear. CDR3 length equals 11 residues. The V end lost 7 bases, the J end lost 2 bases, and 4 bases lay between the germline ends. From germline, CDR1 is LGHNT and CDR2 FRNRAP. CDR3 bases: TGTGCTAGTGTCGACACAGATACGCAGTATTTT. Its protein is CASVDTDTQYF.